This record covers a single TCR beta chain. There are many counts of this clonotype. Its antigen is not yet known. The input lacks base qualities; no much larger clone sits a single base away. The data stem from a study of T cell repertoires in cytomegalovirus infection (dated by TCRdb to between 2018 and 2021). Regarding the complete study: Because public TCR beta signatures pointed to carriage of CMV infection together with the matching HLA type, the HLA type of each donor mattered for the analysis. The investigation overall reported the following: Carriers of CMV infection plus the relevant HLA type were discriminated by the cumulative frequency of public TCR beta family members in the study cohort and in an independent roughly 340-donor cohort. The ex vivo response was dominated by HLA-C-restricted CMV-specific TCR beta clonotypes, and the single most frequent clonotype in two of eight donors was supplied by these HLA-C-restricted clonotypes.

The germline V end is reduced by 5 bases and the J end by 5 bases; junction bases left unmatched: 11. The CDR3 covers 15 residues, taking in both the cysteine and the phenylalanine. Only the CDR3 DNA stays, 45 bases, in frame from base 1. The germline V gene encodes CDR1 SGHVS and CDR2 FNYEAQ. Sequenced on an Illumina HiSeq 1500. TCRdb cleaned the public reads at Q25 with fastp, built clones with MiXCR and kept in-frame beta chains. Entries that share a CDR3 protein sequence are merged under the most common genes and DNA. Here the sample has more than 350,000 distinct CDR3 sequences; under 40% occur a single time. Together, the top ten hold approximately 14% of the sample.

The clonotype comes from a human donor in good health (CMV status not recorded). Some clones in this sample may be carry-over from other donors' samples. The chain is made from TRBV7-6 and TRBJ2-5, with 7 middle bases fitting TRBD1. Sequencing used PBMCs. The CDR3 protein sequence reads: CASSQGVLGQETQYF. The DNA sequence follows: TGTGCCAGCAGCCAGGGGGTACTCGGGCAGGAGACCCAGTACTTC.